This record concerns one T cell receptor (beta chain) sequence. This clone occurred a few times. It lacks a known antigen. No qualities accompany the bases; no much larger clone lies one base away. This specimen includes other DNA sequences encoding the same CDR3. The source of the sample is a study of blood T cell repertoires in COVID-19 (dated by TCRdb to about 2020). Notes on the research overall: Collaborator samples came from the United States, Italy and Spain and covered acute and convalescent phases of COVID-19. The repertoires were made available in a free public database intended to serve as a resource for research on the immune response to SARS-CoV-2. The sample metadata nearly always contained a de-identified subject ID, COVID-19 status, age in years and sex. The material from the prospective study consisted of cDNA or gDNA derived from T cells, B-cell-depleted T cells, or PBMCs. The samples were drawn from the first 160 participants of the ongoing ImmuneRACE study and from some 1,300 subjects provided by 6 global collaborators. Where available, HLA class I and class II types were taken from metadata supplied by the sample provider and were not determined by assay-based typing. Subjects who had been exposed to COVID-19, were actively infected with it, or had recovered from it provided the deeply sampled blood TCRbeta repertoires that made up the dataset.

The full study reports these points: How much clinical and demographic metadata was included differed by source and by participant, and the metadata was provided uncurated.

The immunoSEQ Assay, a bias-controlled multiplex PCR, was used to amplify TCRbeta CDR3 regions from genomic DNA. As for the original processing: The number of nucleated cells in each sample was estimated from the amplification of reference gene primers within the assay. To quantify the absolute abundance of each unique TCRbeta CDR3 rearrangement, sequence reads were collapsed and filtered. For each sample, productive Simpson clonality was calculated as the square root of Simpson's diversity index across productive rearrangements. TCRdb re-hosts the immuneACCESS table, in-frame sequences only. Its copies lack some clones; in the studies checked, an unresolved V gene accounts for under half of them, and the cause for the rest is not known. V, J and clone size are taken as reported in that table, and D and trimming were inferred from the DNA itself. Within this sample are approximately 250,000 clones, with about 87% of them counted one time only. The ten largest clones add up to under 2.5% of the sample.

Enrolling through a virtual design, the prospective study's participants ranged in age from roughly 18 to 89 years and lived across some 22 United States geographic areas. To assign participants to cohorts, the prospective study relied on clinical history that participants themselves reported in a screening survey and a study questionnaire. Each participant in the prospective study had whole blood, serum and a nasopharyngeal or oropharyngeal swab collected by mobile phlebotomists. Participants in the prospective study had the option to provide additional blood draws and questionnaires over an approximately two-month period. Before DNA extraction, blood samples from the prospective study were shipped at room temperature or frozen. Spanning cysteine to phenylalanine, the CDR3 consists of 15 amino acids. The sequence is cut down to CDR3 DNA, 45 bases in frame from base 1. Ends trimmed: V by 2 bases, J by 2 bases; bases unmatched to a gene: 3. The germline V gene provides CDR1 KGHSH and CDR2 LQKENI.

Sequencing was carried out using PBMCs or T cells enriched from blood (not recorded which). This TCR was sampled from a woman aged 40 to 50 with acute COVID-19. Recombination connected TRBV18 to TRBJ1-5, with TRBD1 matching 7 junction bases. At the DNA level, the sequence is TGTGCCAGCTCACCAGCCGGGACAGGCAATCAGCCCCAGCATTTT. Its protein product is CASSPAGTGNQPQHF.